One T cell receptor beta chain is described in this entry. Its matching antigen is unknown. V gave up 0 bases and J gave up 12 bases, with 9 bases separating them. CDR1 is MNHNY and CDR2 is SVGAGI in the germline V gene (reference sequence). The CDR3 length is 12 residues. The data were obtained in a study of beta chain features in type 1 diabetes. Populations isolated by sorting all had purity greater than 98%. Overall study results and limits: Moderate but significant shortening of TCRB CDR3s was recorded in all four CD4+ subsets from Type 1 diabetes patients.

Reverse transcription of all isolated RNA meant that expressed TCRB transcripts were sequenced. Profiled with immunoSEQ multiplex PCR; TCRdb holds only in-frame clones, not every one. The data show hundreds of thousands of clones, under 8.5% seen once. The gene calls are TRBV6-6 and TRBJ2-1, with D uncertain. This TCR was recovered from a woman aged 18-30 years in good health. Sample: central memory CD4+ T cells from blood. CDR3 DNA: TGTGCCAGCAGTTACTCGACCTCAGGGCAGTTCTTC. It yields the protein CASSYSTSGQFF.